The entry below describes one T cell receptor beta chain. The data derive from a study of T-cell reconstitution after alpha-beta-depleted transplantation in children. Molecular barcoding with unique molecular identifiers was used for the TCRbeta library. TCRdb recomputed calls from the PCR reads with MiXCR, one row per CDR3 protein. Here the sample spans some 530,000 distinct CDR3 sequences, about 12% being singletons. The sequencing used PBMCs from the stem cell graft donor, collected from the stem cell graft. This clonotype was obtained from a human donor who donated a stem cell graft to a child with combined immunodeficiency.

CDR3 coding DNA: TGTGCCAGCAGCACAAGCCTTAGGCCCTATGAAGCTTTCTTT. This sequence encodes CASSTSLRPYEAFF. This sequence joins TRBV7-9 and TRBJ1-1; no clear D gene. This CDR3 is built from 14 residues. Trimming removed 5 bases from V and 7 bases from J, with 17 bases in between. CDR1 is SEHNR and CDR2 is FQNEAQ in the germline V gene (reference sequence).